The 13 T cell receptor beta chains below were found in one sample sequenced in a study of shared clonotypes between healthy human individuals. CD8 cells regarded as naive lacked CD45RO, were positively chosen for CCR7, and omitted terminally differentiated effector memory CD45RA+ cells. Profiling relied on immunoSEQ multiplex PCR, and the TCRdb table lists in-frame clones only, not all of them. The table records 1.5 million to 2.5 million clones, about 95% of them present only once. The sequencing input was naive CD8+ T cells sorted from blood. These receptors all come from a man younger than 30 in good health.

The chain has TRBV19 and TRBJ1-1; perhaps TRBD1 as D (5 bases). Germline V gene lookup returns CDR1 LNHDA and CDR2 SQIVND (reference sequence). The CDR3 extends over 15 amino acids. Trimming removed 1 base from V and 1 base from J, with 10 bases in between. CDR3 DNA sequence: TGTGCCAGTAGTATAGCTGGGACGGAGAACACTGAAGCTTTCTTT. Its translation: CASSIAGTENTEAFF.

This rearrangement joins TRBV7-8 to TRBJ1-1, with D maybe TRBD1 (6 bases). CDR1 and CDR2 from the germline V gene are SGHVS and FQNEAQ. V lost 1 base and J lost 6, with 12 bases in between. The CDR3 runs 14 residues. The CDR3 region has the DNA TGTGCCAGCAGCTTAGATCAGGGGTGGGCTGAAGCTTTCTTT. Residues: CASSLDQGWAEAFF.

V usage is TRBV7-9 and J usage is TRBJ2-2; no definite D call. The CDR3 length is 15 residues. Germline CDR1 and CDR2: SEHNR and FQNEAQ (reference sequence). V gave up 5 bases and J gave up 0 bases, with 10 bases separating them. The CDR3 reads CASSPSGPNTGELFF. In nucleotides, the CDR3 is TGTGCCAGCAGCCCGTCGGGTCCGAACACCGGGGAGCTGTTTTTT. The complete variable domain, with remaining parts taken from reference TRBV7-9 and TRBJ2-2, reads DTGVSQNPRHKITKRGQNVTFRCDPISEHNRLYWYRQTLGQGPEFLTYFQNEAQLEKSRLLSDRFSAERPKGSFSTLEIQRTEQGDSAMYLCASSPSGPNTGELFFGEGSRLTVL.

The genes are TRBV5-4 and TRBJ2-7; TRBD2 matches 9 bases. The CDR3 extends over 14 amino acids. Germline CDR1 SGHNT, CDR2 YYREEE (reference sequence). J lost 1 base, V lost 1 base, and 0 bases had no gene match. CDR3: CASSLTSGSYEQYF. DNA of the CDR3: TGTGCCAGCAGCTTGACTAGCGGGTCCTACGAGCAGTACTTC. Full variable domain (outside the CDR3, taken from reference TRBV5-4 and TRBJ2-7): ETGVTQSPTHLIKTRGQQVTLRCSSQSGHNTVSWYQQALGQGPQFIFQYYREEENGRGNFPPRFSGLQFPNYSSELNVNALELDDSALYLCASSLTSGSYEQYFGPGTRLTVT.

This chain joins TRBV6-4 and TRBJ2-3; TRBD1 aligns across 9 bases. The trim removed 4 bases at V and 2 bases at J, leaving 1 base unmatched. Looked up from germline, CDR1 is MRHNA and CDR2 is SNTAGT. The CDR3 length is 14 residues. CDR3 sequence: CASSGTGDTDTQYF. The CDR3 DNA follows: TGTGCCAGCAGTGGGACAGGGGACACAGATACGCAGTATTTT.

The V call is TRBV9, the J call TRBJ2-2; tentative D call: TRBD1 (6 bases). Germline CDR1 and CDR2: SGDLS and YYNGEE. This CDR3 comprises 19 residues. Trimming shortened V by 0 bases and J by 4 bases, and 22 bases separated the two germline ends. The CDR3 DNA sequence: TGTGCCAGCAGCGTAGCCCCGCTTAGACAGGCCATGAGCACCGGGGAGCTGTTTTTT. Translation: CASSVAPLRQAMSTGELFF.

This rearrangement joins TRBV6-5 to TRBJ1-4; 7 bases are a match to TRBD1. The CDR3 contains 15 residues. Losses at the gene ends were 4 bases for V and 5 bases for J; bases not matched to a gene: 7. CDR1 is MNHEY, CDR2 SVGAGI, per germline. The CDR3: CASSSSTGLNEKLFF. CDR3 coding DNA: TGTGCCAGCAGTTCCTCGACAGGGCTAAATGAAAAACTGTTTTTT.

The V and J genes are TRBV11-3 and TRBJ2-7; 7 nucleotides align to TRBD2. This CDR3 is built from 19 residues. The germline CDR1 and CDR2 sequences are SGHNT and YENEEA. V lost 0 bases and J lost 1; bases outside the gene matches: 15. The CDR3 reads CASSLDGVGTGGPSYEQYF. CDR3 DNA sequence: TGTGCCAGCAGCTTAGACGGGGTAGGTACGGGGGGACCATCCTACGAGCAGTACTTC.

The chain uses TRBV7-3 and TRBJ1-5; tentative D call: TRBD1 (6 bases). Looked up from germline, CDR1 is SGHTA and CDR2 is FQGTGA. The CDR3 totals 15 residues. V lost 1 base to trimming and J lost 7 bases, with 14 bases between them. CDR3 sequence: CASSLKGDGPQPQHF. The CDR3 nucleotides are TGTGCCAGCAGCTTAAAGGGGGACGGGCCCCAGCCCCAGCATTTT.

Points on this clone: At the DNA level, this CDR3 is encoded by other sequences in the same sample as well. V usage is TRBV6-5 and J usage is TRBJ2-1; D is possibly TRBD1 (6 bases). The CDR3 consists of 14 residues. CDR1 and CDR2 (germline): MNHEY, SVGAGI. Trimming took 0 bases from V and 5 from J, leaving 8 bases between them. The CDR3 sequence: CASSYSGAHNEQFF. The CDR3 DNA sequence: TGTGCCAGCAGTTACTCGGGGGCCCACAATGAGCAGTTCTTC.

As to this clone: The sample carries other DNA sequences with the same CDR3. V gene TRBV9 combines with J gene TRBJ2-7, with TRBD1 matching 8 bases. V lost 2 bases to trimming and J lost 3 bases; unmatched junction nucleotides: 4. From germline, CDR1 is SGDLS and CDR2 YYNGEE. The CDR3 has 14 amino acids. The CDR3: CASSVGQENYEQYF. The CDR3 DNA sequence: TGTGCCAGCAGCGTGGGACAGGAAAACTACGAGCAGTACTTC.

This clone was detected only a few times. The chain joins TRBV2 to TRBJ1-5; D gene unclear. Trimming removed 1 base at V and 3 bases at J, with 13 bases between. Germline V CDR1 and CDR2: SNHLY, FYNNEI. This CDR3 spans 16 amino acids. This CDR3 reads CASSEDILSPNQPQHF. In nucleotides, the CDR3 is TGTGCCAGCAGTGAAGATATCCTTAGTCCCAATCAGCCCCAGCATTTT.

The rearrangement links TRBV4-1 to TRBJ2-3, with 10 bases that match TRBD2. Germline V gene lookup returns CDR1 MGHRA and CDR2 YSYEKL. V lost 1 base and J lost 2; bases outside the gene matches: 12. The CDR3 consists of 19 residues. The CDR3 here is CASSQVQWGLAINTDTQYF. CDR3 sequence (DNA): TGCGCCAGCAGCCAAGTGCAATGGGGACTAGCGATTAACACAGATACGCAGTATTTT.